One and the same sample provided the 16 T cell receptor beta chains below, sequenced in a study of cytomegalovirus exposure and HLA in healthy donors. Sequencing was performed with immunoSEQ multiplex PCR; in TCRdb, only in-frame clones are kept and a portion is missing. There are approximately 76,000 clones in the sample; roughly 94% occur only once, and approximately 3.4% lies in the top ten. The sample comprised PBMCs. These receptors all stem from a young woman in good health and CMV-seropositive.

The genes are TRBV18 and TRBJ1-5, with 7 bases that match TRBD1. CDR1 and CDR2 from the germline V gene are KGHSH and LQKENI. This CDR3 spans 13 amino acids. V shed 6 bases and J 7 bases; nucleotides not matched to a gene: 6. This CDR3 reads CASSFDREQPQHF. The CDR3 bases are TGTGCCAGCTCGTTCGACAGGGAACAGCCCCAGCATTTT.

This clone is a singleton in its sample. The rearrangement uses TRBV7-2 and TRBJ2-1; TRBD2 matches at 9 bases. V dropped 3 bases and J dropped 4; count of bases not matched to a gene: 7. CDR1 is SGHTA and CDR2 is FQGNSA in the germline V gene. CDR3 length equals 16 residues. For the CDR3, the DNA is TGTGCCAGCAGCTTTAAAGCGGGGGGCAATTACAATGAGCAGTTCTTC. It yields the protein CASSFKAGGNYNEQFF.

This clone was seen only once. In nucleotides, the CDR3 is TGTGCCAGCAGCTTAGGTTTGGGACAGTCGTCCTACGAGCAGTACTTC. Residues: CASSLGLGQSSYEQYF. V usage is TRBV7-9 and J usage is TRBJ2-7, with 7 positions matching TRBD1. The germline V gene has CDR1 SEHNR and CDR2 FQNEAQ (reference sequence). There are 16 residues in the CDR3. Germline trimming cut 1 base from V and 1 base from J; bases unmatched to any gene: 7. Full variable domain (remainder filled in from reference TRBV7-9 and TRBJ2-7): DTGVSQNPRHKITKRGQNVTFRCDPISEHNRLYWYRQTLGQGPEFLTYFQNEAQLEKSRLLSDRFSAERPKGSFSTLEIQRTEQGDSAMYLCASSLGLGQSSYEQYFGPGTRLTVT.

This chain connects TRBV18 to TRBJ2-2, with TRBD1 identical over 9 bases. The V and J ends lost 5 bases and 3 bases, in that order; junction bases with no gene match: 7. The CDR3 spans 16 residues. Germline CDR1 is KGHSH and CDR2 is LQKENI. The CDR3 DNA follows: TGTGCCAGCTCAAGGGAACAGGGGGCTTACACCGGGGAGCTGTTTTTT. It codes for CASSREQGAYTGELFF.

V and J are TRBV11-1 and TRBJ2-7; the D gene is possibly TRBD1 (6 bases). Germline CDR1 SGHAT, CDR2 FQDESV (reference sequence). Trimming left V 1 base short and J 3 bases short, with 7 bases between. The CDR3 consists of 13 residues. The CDR3: CASSLDRVYEQYF. The DNA for the CDR3 is TGTGCCAGCAGCTTAGACAGGGTCTACGAGCAGTACTTC.

The genes are TRBV7-2 and TRBJ1-6, with a possible D match to TRBD1 (6 bases). V lost 5 bases and J lost 7, with 9 bases in between. Germline lookup yields CDR1 SGHTA and CDR2 FQGNSA. The CDR3 has 13 residues. The CDR3 loop is CASSRTENSPLHF. The CDR3 DNA reads TGTGCCAGCAGCAGGACAGAGAATTCACCCCTCCACTTT.

This chain uses TRBV13 with TRBJ1-5; D unclear. The CDR3 spans 16 residues. Germline assignment: CDR1 PRHDT and CDR2 FYEKMQ (reference sequence). The germline V and J ends were trimmed by 0 bases and 4 bases, with 13 bases remaining between them. The CDR3 region is CASSLGRTFSNQPQHF. Written as DNA, the CDR3 is TGTGCCAGCAGCTTAGGCCGAACATTCTCGAATCAGCCCCAGCATTTT.

This clone has a single count. The chain couples TRBV9 to TRBJ2-1; TRBD2 is a possible D gene (5 bases). The CDR3 totals 16 residues. The ends were cut back, 4 bases at V and 0 bases at J, with 14 bases in the middle. CDR1 and CDR2 (germline): SGDLS, YYNGEE. The CDR3 sequence is CASSLLAPSSYNEQFF. The CDR3 DNA follows: TGTGCCAGCAGCCTTTTAGCGCCAAGCTCCTACAATGAGCAGTTCTTC. The whole variable domain, remainder taken from reference TRBV9 and TRBJ2-1, is DSGVTQTPKHLITATGQRVTLRCSPRSGDLSVYWYQQSLDQGLQFLIQYYNGEERAKGNILERFSAQQFPDLHSELNLSSLELGDSALYFCASSLLAPSSYNEQFFGPGTRLTVL.

The chain combines TRBV30 with TRBJ1-3; the D gene is possibly TRBD1 (6 bases). The ends were cut back, 4 bases at V and 8 bases at J, with 12 bases in the middle. The germline CDR1 and CDR2 sequences are GTSNPN and SVGIG (reference sequence). The CDR3 is 12 amino acids. The chain's CDR3 is CAWMMQGYTIYF. DNA for the CDR3: TGTGCCTGGATGATGCAGGGGTACACCATATATTTT.

In DNA form, the CDR3 reads TGTGCCAGCAGTAAGGCTCTCAAAACCTTCGGGTCCGATGAGCAGTTCTTC. Translated, it gives CASSKALKTFGSDEQFF. The V and J genes are TRBV7-7 and TRBJ2-1; D unclear. The V and J ends lost 6 bases and 8 bases respectively, with 26 bases between them. Germline V gene data show CDR1 as SSHAT and CDR2 as FNYEAQ (reference sequence). The CDR3 is made up of 17 amino acids.

This chain joins TRBV28 and TRBJ2-7; 7 bases agree with TRBD1. The CDR3 is made up of 16 amino acids. Unmatched junction bases numbered 12, after V lost 5 bases and J lost 2 bases. Germline CDR1 reads MDHEN; CDR2 reads SYDVKM. CDR3 coding DNA: TGTGCCAGCAGTCTCATGACAGGGTTTTTTGCCTACGAGCAGTACTTC. This encodes CASSLMTGFFAYEQYF. Full variable domain (remainder filled in from reference TRBV28 and TRBJ2-7): DVKVTQSSRYLVKRTGEKVFLECVQDMDHENMFWYRQDPGLGLRLIYFSYDVKMKEKGDIPEGYSVSREKKERFSLILESASTNQTSMYLCASSLMTGFFAYEQYFGPGTRLTVT.

The chain links TRBV7-2 to TRBJ2-3; TRBD2 matches at 15 bases. The junction had 4 bases not matched to a gene; V was cut back by 5 bases and J by 7 bases. Germline loops: CDR1 SGHTA, CDR2 FQGNSA. The CDR3 has 15 amino acids. DNA for the CDR3: TGTGCCAGCAGCCGGACTAGCGGGGGGGCCAATACGCAGTATTTT. It yields the protein CASSRTSGGANTQYF.

The chain has TRBV6-1 and TRBJ1-1; 7 bases map to TRBD1. The V and J ends lost 5 bases and 3 bases, in that order; junction bases with no gene match: 6. The length of the CDR3 is 14 residues. Germline assignment: CDR1 MNHNS and CDR2 SASEGT. The CDR3 DNA follows: TGTGCCAGCAGTCGACAGGGAAGGTACACTGAAGCTTTCTTT. It encodes CASSRQGRYTEAFF.

The V and J genes are TRBV19 and TRBJ2-1, with TRBD1 matching over 9 bases. J gave up 7 bases and V 2 bases, and 9 bases lay outside the gene matches. The germline CDR1 and CDR2 sequences are LNHDA and SQIVND (reference sequence). The CDR3 is made up of 16 amino acids. The CDR3 spells CASSIPGTGLGNEQFF. CDR3 in DNA: TGTGCCAGTAGTATACCCGGGACAGGGCTAGGGAATGAGCAGTTCTTC.

V usage is TRBV10-3 and J usage is TRBJ2-7; 9 bases match TRBD2. This CDR3 is built from 17 residues. J gave up 5 bases and V 1 base, and 12 bases lay outside the gene matches. Germline V gene lookup returns CDR1 ENHRY and CDR2 SYGVKD. The CDR3 nucleotides are TGTGCCATCAGTGAGTTATTTGTGCGGGGGGGCGTCGACGAGCAGTACTTC. It encodes CAISELFVRGGVDEQYF.

The chain joins TRBV4-1 to TRBJ2-7; 8 nucleotides match TRBD1. Germline lookup yields CDR1 MGHRA and CDR2 YSYEKL. CDR3 size: 15 residues. The V segment lost 1 base and the J segment 4 bases; nucleotides outside the gene matches: 6. The CDR3 loop reads CASSQGHTGGYEQYF. The CDR3 DNA reads as TGCGCCAGCAGCCAAGGCCACACAGGGGGATACGAGCAGTACTTC.